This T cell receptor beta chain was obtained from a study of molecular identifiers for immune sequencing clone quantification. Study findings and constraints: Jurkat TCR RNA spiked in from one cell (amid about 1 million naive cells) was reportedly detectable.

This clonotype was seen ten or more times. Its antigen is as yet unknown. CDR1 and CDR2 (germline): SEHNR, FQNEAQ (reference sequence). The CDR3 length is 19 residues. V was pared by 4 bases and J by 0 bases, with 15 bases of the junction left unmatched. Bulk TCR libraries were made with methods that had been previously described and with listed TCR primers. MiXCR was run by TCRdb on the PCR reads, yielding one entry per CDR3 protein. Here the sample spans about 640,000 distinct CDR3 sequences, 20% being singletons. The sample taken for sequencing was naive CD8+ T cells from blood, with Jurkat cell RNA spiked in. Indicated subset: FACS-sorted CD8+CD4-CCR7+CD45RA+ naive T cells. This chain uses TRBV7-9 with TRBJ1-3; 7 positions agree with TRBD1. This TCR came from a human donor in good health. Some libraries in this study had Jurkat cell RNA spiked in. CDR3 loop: CASSSPGAGGQRSGNTIYF. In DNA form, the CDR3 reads TGTGCCAGCAGCTCCCCCGGGGCAGGGGGACAGCGCTCTGGAAACACCATATATTTT.